The next 5 T cell receptor beta chains were all read from a single sample in a study of sequential checkpoint blockade in melanoma. Treatment indicated: randomized to nivolumab then ipilimumab (arm A) or the reverse (arm B). Some clones are missing from TCRdb's copy, which holds only in-frame ones; the method was immunoSEQ multiplex PCR. Of 10,000 to 15,000 clones in the sample, 26% were seen once. Here the sequenced sample was tumor tissue (inferred from file names), taken from a patient given nivolumab and ipilimumab in sequence. These TCRs come from a human donor with melanoma.

The rearrangement uses TRBV19 and TRBJ2-1; the D is unclear. Trimming stripped 5 bases from V and 6 bases from J, with 17 bases between. The V gene's germline CDR1 is LNHDA and CDR2 SQIVND (reference sequence). The CDR3 consists of 15 residues. CDR3: CASSSRVPDGNEQFF. CDR3 in DNA: TGTGCCAGTAGTTCTAGAGTTCCGGATGGCAATGAGCAGTTCTTC.

This clone was recorded many times. The V gene is TRBV9, the J gene TRBJ1-3; a weak D match, TRBD1 (5 bases). V shed 0 bases and J shed 4 bases, with 11 bases lying between them. The CDR3 has 15 amino acids. Germline CDR1 and CDR2: SGDLS and YYNGEE. In DNA, the CDR3 is TGTGCCAGCAGCGTAGAGGCAGGGAACGGAAACACCATATATTTT. This codes for CASSVEAGNGNTIYF. The full variable domain, completed using reference TRBV9 and TRBJ1-3, is DSGVTQTPKHLITATGQRVTLRCSPRSGDLSVYWYQQSLDQGLQFLIQYYNGEERAKGNILERFSAQQFPDLHSELNLSSLELGDSALYFCASSVEAGNGNTIYFGEGSWLTVV.

The V and J genes are TRBV28 and TRBJ1-5; 7 nucleotides align to TRBD1. With 1 base clipped from V and 7 bases from J, the junction kept 4 bases outside the gene matches. This CDR3 region has 14 residues. Germline CDR1 is MDHEN and CDR2 is SYDVKM. CDR3 in amino acids: CASSLFRGRQPQHF. The DNA of the CDR3 is TGTGCCAGCAGTTTATTCAGGGGGAGACAGCCCCAGCATTTT.

This clone was observed a handful of times. The sample holds other DNA sequences that translate to the same CDR3. V usage is TRBV11-3 and J usage is TRBJ2-3; D unresolved. The V gene lost 1 base and the J gene lost 2 bases, with 7 bases spanning the gap. CDR1 is SGHNT, CDR2 YENEEA, per germline. This CDR3 comprises 14 residues. The CDR3 region is CASSLGQATDTQYF. CDR3 bases: TGTGCCAGCAGCTTAGGGCAGGCCACAGATACGCAGTATTTT.

The chain uses TRBV14 and TRBJ1-4; 9 bases line up with TRBD1. The CDR3 consists of 23 residues. The germline CDR1 and CDR2 sequences are SGHDN and FVKESK. V was pared by 7 bases and J by 2 bases, with 29 bases of the junction left unmatched. The CDR3 DNA sequence: TGTGCCAGCACTCTGTGGGACAGGGTGGGACTCTTGTCTTGGGCCCGGACTAATGAAAAACTGTTTTTT. Residues: CASTLWDRVGLLSWARTNEKLFF.